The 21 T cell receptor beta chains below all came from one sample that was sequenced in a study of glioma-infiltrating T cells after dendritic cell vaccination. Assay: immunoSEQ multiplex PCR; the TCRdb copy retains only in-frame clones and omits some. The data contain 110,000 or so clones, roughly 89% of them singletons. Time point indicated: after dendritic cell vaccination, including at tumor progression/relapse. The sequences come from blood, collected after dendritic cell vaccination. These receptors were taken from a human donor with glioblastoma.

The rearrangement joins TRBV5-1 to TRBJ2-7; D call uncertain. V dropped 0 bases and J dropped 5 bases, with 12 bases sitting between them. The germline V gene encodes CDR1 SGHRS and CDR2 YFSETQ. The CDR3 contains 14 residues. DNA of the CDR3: TGCGCCAGCAGCTTGGCCCTACTTACTGACGAGCAGTACTTC. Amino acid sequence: CASSLALLTDEQYF.

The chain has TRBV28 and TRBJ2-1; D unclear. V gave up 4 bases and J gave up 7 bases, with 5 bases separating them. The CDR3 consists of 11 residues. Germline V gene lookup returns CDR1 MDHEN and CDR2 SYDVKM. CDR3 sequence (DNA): TGTGCCAGCAGTTACATAAATGAGCAGTTCTTC. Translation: CASSYINEQFF.

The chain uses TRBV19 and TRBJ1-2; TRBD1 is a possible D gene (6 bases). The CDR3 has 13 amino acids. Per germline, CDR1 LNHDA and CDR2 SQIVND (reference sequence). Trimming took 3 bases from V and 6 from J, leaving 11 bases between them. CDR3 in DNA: TGTGCCAGTAGTATTGTTTCAGGGGATGGCTACACCTTC. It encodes CASSIVSGDGYTF.

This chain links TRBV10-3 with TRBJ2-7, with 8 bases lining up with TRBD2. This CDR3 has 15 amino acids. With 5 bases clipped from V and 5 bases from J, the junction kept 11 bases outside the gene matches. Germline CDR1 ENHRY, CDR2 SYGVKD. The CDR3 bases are TGTGCCATCAGTCCGGGGGCGGGAGGAACGGACGAGCAGTACTTC. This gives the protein CAISPGAGGTDEQYF.

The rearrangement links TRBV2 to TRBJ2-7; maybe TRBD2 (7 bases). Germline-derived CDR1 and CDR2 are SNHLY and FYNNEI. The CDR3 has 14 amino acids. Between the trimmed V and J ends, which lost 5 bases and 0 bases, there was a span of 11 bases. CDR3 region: CASSMRGHSYEQYF. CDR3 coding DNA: TGTGCCAGCAGTATGCGGGGGCACTCCTACGAGCAGTACTTC.

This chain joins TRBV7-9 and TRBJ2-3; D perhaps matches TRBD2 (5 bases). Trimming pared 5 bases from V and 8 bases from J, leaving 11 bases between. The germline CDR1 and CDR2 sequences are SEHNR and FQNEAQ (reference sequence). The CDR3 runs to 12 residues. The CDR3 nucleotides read TGTGCCAGCAGCCCAGGAGGAAGTACGCAGTATTTT. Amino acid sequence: CASSPGGSTQYF.

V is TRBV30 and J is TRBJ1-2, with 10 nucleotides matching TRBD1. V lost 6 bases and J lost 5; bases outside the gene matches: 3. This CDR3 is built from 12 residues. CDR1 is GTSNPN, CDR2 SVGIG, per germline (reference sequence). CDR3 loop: CACRDRGYGYTF. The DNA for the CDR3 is TGTGCCTGTAGGGACAGGGGTTATGGCTACACCTTC.

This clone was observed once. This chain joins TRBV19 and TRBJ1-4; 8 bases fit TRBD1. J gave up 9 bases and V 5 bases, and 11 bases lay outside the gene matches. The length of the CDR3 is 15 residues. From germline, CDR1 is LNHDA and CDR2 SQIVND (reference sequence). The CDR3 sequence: CASSGAGGAGQKLFF. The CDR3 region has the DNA TGTGCCAGTAGTGGGGCAGGGGGCGCGGGGCAAAAACTGTTTTTT.

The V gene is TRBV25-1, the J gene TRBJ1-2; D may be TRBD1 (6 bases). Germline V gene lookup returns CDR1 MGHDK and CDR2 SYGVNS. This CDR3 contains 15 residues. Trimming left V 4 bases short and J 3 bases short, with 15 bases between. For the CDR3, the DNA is TGTGCCAGCAGTGTAGCGGGGGCGGGGGACTATGGCTACACCTTC. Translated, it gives CASSVAGAGDYGYTF.

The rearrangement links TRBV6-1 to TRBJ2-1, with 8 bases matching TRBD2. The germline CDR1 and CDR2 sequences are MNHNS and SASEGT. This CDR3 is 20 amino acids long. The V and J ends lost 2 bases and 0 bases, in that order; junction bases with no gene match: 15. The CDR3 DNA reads TGTGCCAGCAGTGAAAGAAGGCTAGCGGGCGTTATTAGCTCCTACAATGAGCAGTTCTTC. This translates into CASSERRLAGVISSYNEQFF.

The CDR3 DNA follows: TGCGCCAGCAGCAAACTGACAGGGGGGGACACTGAAGCTTTCTTT. Encoded protein: CASSKLTGGDTEAFF. The chain carries TRBV5-1 and TRBJ1-1; 9 nucleotides line up with TRBD1. V shed 4 bases, J shed 3 bases, and the junction held 7 bases outside the gene matches. The CDR3 is 15 residues long. Germline CDR1 SGHRS, CDR2 YFSETQ.

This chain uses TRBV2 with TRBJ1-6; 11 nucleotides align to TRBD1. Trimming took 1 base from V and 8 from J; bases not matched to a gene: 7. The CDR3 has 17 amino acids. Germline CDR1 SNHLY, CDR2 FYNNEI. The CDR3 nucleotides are TGTGCCAGCAGTGAAGGCTCGGACAGGGGGCTCCATTCACCCCTCCACTTT. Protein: CASSEGSDRGLHSPLHF.

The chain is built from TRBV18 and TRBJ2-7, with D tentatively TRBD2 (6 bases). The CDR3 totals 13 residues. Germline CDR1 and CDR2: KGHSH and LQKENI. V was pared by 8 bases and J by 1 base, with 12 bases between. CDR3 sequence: CASGRDGSYEQYF. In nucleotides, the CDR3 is TGTGCCAGCGGGCGGGACGGATCCTACGAGCAGTACTTC.

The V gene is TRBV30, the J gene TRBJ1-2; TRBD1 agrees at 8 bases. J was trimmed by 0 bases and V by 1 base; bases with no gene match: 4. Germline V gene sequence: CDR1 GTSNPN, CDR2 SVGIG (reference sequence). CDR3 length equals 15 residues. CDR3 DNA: TGTGCCTGGAGTGCCGGGACAGGAGCTAACTATGGCTACACCTTC. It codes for CAWSAGTGANYGYTF.

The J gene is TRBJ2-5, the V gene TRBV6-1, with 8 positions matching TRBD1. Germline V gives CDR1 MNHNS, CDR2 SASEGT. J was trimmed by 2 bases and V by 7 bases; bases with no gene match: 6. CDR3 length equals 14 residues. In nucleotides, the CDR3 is TGTGCCAGCACCCAGGGACAGGTACAAGAGACCCAGTACTTC. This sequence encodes CASTQGQVQETQYF.

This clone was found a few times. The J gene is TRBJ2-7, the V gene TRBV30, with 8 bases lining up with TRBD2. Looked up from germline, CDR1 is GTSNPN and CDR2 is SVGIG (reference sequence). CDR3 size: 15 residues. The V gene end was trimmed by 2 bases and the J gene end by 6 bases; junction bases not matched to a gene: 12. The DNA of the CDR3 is TGTGCCTGGAGTAATGCGGGGGGTCCCCCAGGCGAGCAGTACTTC. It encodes CAWSNAGGPPGEQYF.

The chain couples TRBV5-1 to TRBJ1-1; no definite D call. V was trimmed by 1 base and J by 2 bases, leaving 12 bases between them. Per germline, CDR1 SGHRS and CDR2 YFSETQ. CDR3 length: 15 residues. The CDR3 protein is CASSLWAGDNTEAFF. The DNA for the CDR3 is TGCGCCAGCAGCTTGTGGGCAGGCGACAACACTGAAGCTTTCTTT.

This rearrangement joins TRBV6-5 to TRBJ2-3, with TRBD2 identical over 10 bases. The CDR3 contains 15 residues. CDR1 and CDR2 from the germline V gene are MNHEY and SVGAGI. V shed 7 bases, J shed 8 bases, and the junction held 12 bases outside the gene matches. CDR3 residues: CASTLLAGGPGTQYF. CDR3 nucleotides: TGTGCCAGCACCCTTTTAGCGGGGGGCCCGGGTACGCAGTATTTT.

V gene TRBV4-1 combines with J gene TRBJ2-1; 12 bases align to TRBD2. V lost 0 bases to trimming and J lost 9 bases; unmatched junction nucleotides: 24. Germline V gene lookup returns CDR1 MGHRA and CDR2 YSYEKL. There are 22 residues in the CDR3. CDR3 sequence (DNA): TGCGCCAGCAGCCAAGAAAGGGTTCCGGCCGAAAACCCTAGCGGGGGGGCAACTGAGCAGTTCTTC. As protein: CASSQERVPAENPSGGATEQFF.

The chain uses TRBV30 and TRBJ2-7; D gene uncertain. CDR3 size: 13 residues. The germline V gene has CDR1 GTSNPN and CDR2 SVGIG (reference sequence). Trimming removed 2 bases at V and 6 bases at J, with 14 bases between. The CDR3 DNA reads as TGTGCCTGGAGTTCCAGCGCCCCTGCCGAGCAGTACTTC. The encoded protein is CAWSSSAPAEQYF.

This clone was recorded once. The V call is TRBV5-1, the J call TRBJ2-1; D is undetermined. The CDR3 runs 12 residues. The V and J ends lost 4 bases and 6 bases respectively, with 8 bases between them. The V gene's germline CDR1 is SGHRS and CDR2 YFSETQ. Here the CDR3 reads CASSEPSNEQFF. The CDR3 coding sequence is TGCGCCAGCAGCGAGCCAAGCAATGAGCAGTTCTTC.